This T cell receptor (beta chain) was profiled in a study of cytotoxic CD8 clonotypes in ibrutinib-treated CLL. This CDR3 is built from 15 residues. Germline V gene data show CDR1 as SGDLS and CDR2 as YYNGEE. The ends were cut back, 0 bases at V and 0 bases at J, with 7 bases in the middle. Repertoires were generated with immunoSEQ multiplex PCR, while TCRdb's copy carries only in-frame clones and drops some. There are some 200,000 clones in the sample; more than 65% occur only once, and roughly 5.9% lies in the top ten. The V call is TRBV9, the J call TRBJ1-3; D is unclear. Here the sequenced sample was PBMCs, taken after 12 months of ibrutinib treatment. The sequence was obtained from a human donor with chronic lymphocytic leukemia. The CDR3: CASSVAGSSGNTIYF. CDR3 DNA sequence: TGTGCCAGCAGCGTAGCGGGCAGCTCTGGAAACACCATATATTTT. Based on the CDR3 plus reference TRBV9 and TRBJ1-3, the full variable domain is DSGVTQTPKHLITATGQRVTLRCSPRSGDLSVYWYQQSLDQGLQFLIQYYNGEERAKGNILERFSAQQFPDLHSELNLSSLELGDSALYFCASSVAGSSGNTIYFGEGSWLTVV.